Shown below are 5 T cell receptor beta chains from a single sample sequenced in a study of blood T cell repertoires in COVID-19. The method was immunoSEQ multiplex PCR; TCRdb's version includes in-frame clones alone and lacks a portion of them. Among more than 150,000 clones, approximately 80% were seen once, and the ten largest hold less than 3%. Sequences were obtained from peripheral blood. These receptors were taken from a woman in her sixties or seventies with acute or convalescent COVID-19.

J is TRBJ1-5 and V is TRBV6-2 or TRBV6-3; TRBD1 matches at 7 bases. CDR3 length: 17 amino acids. Trimming removed 6 bases from V and 2 bases from J; junction bases left unmatched: 13. Germline V lookup: CDR1 MNHEY, CDR2 SVGEGT. The CDR3 region is CASSLRQGANGNQPQHF. The CDR3 DNA follows: TGTGCCAGCAGCCTTAGACAGGGCGCGAATGGCAATCAGCCCCAGCATTTT.

The chain is built from TRBV25-1 and TRBJ2-6, with 7 positions matching TRBD1. This CDR3 contains 16 residues. The V gene end was trimmed by 3 bases and the J gene end by 2 bases; junction bases not matched to a gene: 4. Germline V gene lookup returns CDR1 MGHDK and CDR2 SYGVNS. The CDR3 DNA is TGTGCCAGCAGTGATTCGACAGGGCCTGGGGCCAACGTCCTGACTTTC. As protein: CASSDSTGPGANVLTF.

This chain links TRBV6-6 with TRBJ1-2, with a tentative D call TRBD1 (6 bases). Germline CDR1 MNHNY, CDR2 SVGAGI (reference sequence). Between the trimmed V and J ends, which lost 2 bases and 8 bases, there was a span of 18 bases. The CDR3 has 15 residues. CDR3 in amino acids: CASSYDRTPLQGYTF. The CDR3 bases are TGTGCCAGCAGTTACGACAGGACGCCGCTTCAAGGCTACACCTTC.

The table lists this clone with a count of one. This rearrangement joins TRBV29-1 to TRBJ1-1; no clear D gene. Per germline, CDR1 SQVTM and CDR2 ANQGSEA. V gave up 0 bases and J gave up 5 bases, with 16 bases separating them. The CDR3 length is 15 residues. The CDR3 loop is CSVEDRARGWTEAFF. The CDR3 DNA sequence: TGCAGCGTTGAAGATAGGGCGCGGGGTTGGACTGAAGCTTTCTTT. Supplemented by reference TRBV29-1 and TRBJ1-1, the full variable domain reads SAVISQKPSRDICQRGTSLTIQCQVDSQVTMMFWYRQQPGQSLTLIATANQGSEATYESGFVIDKFPISRPNLTFSTLTVSNMSPEDSSIYLCSVEDRARGWTEAFFGQGTRLTVV.

This clone came up once. The chain links TRBV10-1 to TRBJ2-2, with TRBD2 matching over 11 bases. The J segment lost 1 base and the V segment lost 6 bases, leaving 7 bases of the junction unmatched. Germline CDR1 is WNHNN and CDR2 is SYGVQD (reference sequence). CDR3 length: 17 amino acids. CDR3 loop: CASSDTLAGGNTGELFF. The DNA for the CDR3 is TGCGCCAGCAGCGACACCCTAGCGGGGGGGAACACCGGGGAGCTGTTTTTT.